A selection of T cell receptor beta chains follows, all from one sample in a study of Ad26.COV2.S vaccination and SARS-CoV-2 variants. The assay was immunoSEQ multiplex PCR, and TCRdb's table has in-frame clones only and misses some. The sample holds some 240,000 clones; roughly 87% are singletons and the top ten take just under 3%. Sample: peripheral blood, taken in a trial of Ad26.COV2.S vaccine versus placebo. These receptors were collected from a person between 18 and 60 years old who received the Ad26.COV2.S COVID-19 vaccine or a placebo. Each CDR3 is given with its conserved first and last residue. A D gene is named only where the DNA matches it firmly.

length	V	D	J	CDR3
13	TRBV12-3/TRBV12-4	TRBD1	TRBJ1-1	CASSLTGTGYAFF
16	TRBV11-2	TRBD2	TRBJ2-1	CASSIIGLADGGEQFF
15	TRBV5-1	TRBD2	TRBJ2-2	CASSLSSGMAGELFF
14	TRBV6-6	.	TRBJ1-5	CASNDWGAGQPQHF
14	TRBV30	TRBD2	TRBJ2-1	CAGTSGGAYNEQFF
17	TRBV21-1	.	TRBJ2-4	CASSKDQGDLAKNIQYF
14	TRBV5-4	.	TRBJ2-5	CASSSGTLEETQYF
13	TRBV24-1	.	TRBJ2-7	CAKEGYSSYEQYF
13	TRBV5-6	.	TRBJ2-5	CASSFGSRETQYF
14	TRBV21-1	.	TRBJ1-1	CASSKKEGNTEAFF
16	TRBV5-8	.	TRBJ2-6	CASSFSVSSGANVLTF
14	TRBV9	.	TRBJ2-6	CASSSVTGANVLTF
12	TRBV3-1/TRBV3-2	.	TRBJ1-6	CASSLGDSPLHF
14	TRBV5-6	.	TRBJ1-1	CASSGMLVNTEAFF
14	TRBV19	.	TRBJ2-7	CASSITRSSYEQYF
13	TRBV6-5	TRBD1	TRBJ1-2	CASSQGQDYRYTF
16	TRBV15	TRBD2	TRBJ2-3	CATSRGTSGNTDTQYF
14	TRBV19	.	TRBJ1-2	CASTIGRPVYGYTF
14	TRBV5-1	TRBD1	TRBJ1-1	CASSLGGQYTEAFF
12	TRBV12-3/TRBV12-4	.	TRBJ1-2	CASSLAQRGYTF
14	TRBV7-2	TRBD1	TRBJ1-1	CASSSGPRGSEAFF
14	TRBV7-9	TRBD1	TRBJ2-1	CASNGQAHYNEQFF
14	TRBV6-2/TRBV6-3	.	TRBJ2-3	CASSSGLLTDTQYF
15	TRBV7-2	.	TRBJ1-1	CASSLAILSDTEAFF
15	TRBV4-3	.	TRBJ1-5	CASSQGVASKQPQHF
16	TRBV7-2	TRBD2	TRBJ2-3	CASSPRTSGITDTQYF
19	TRBV13	TRBD2	TRBJ2-2	CASSPPVAGVKGNTGELFF
13	TRBV18	.	TRBJ2-5	CASSSTAQETQYF
17	TRBV9	TRBD2	TRBJ2-1	CASSVGPSGGAYNEQFF
18	TRBV4-3	TRBD2	TRBJ2-2	CASSRPPFAGEDTGELFF
16	TRBV6-2/TRBV6-3	.	TRBJ1-1	CASSYSRRVGRTEAFF
14	TRBV4-3	.	TRBJ1-1	CASSQDAVGTEAFF
14	TRBV6-5	TRBD2	TRBJ2-1	CASRVSGSRNEQFF
14	TRBV28	.	TRBJ2-1	CASSVRSVVNEQFF
14	TRBV2	.	TRBJ2-7	CASSEASGTYEQYF
17	TRBV7-2	.	TRBJ2-1	CASSTRVGINAMGEQFF
13	TRBV4-3	.	TRBJ1-2	CASSQVPGGGYTF
18	TRBV7-9	TRBD2	TRBJ2-2	CASSLIPRTSGPHGELFF
18	TRBV4-3	TRBD1	TRBJ2-3	CASSQDGTGATSTDTQYF
15	TRBV6-5	TRBD2	TRBJ2-1	CASSPGLAGGSEQFF
13	TRBV11-1	.	TRBJ2-3	CASSFGGTDTQYF
15	TRBV5-5	.	TRBJ2-6	CASSPLGSGANVLTF
14	TRBV5-1	TRBD2	TRBJ2-7	CASSLAGGPYEQYF
13	TRBV7-2	.	TRBJ2-2	CASSLVGPGELFF
15	TRBV30	.	TRBJ1-2	CAWSIPGTPDYGYTF
14	TRBV7-2	TRBD2	TRBJ2-5	CASSPSGGAVTQYF